This T cell receptor (beta chain) was identified during a study of blood T cell repertoires in COVID-19. The count of this clone is one. The repertoire was sequenced with immunoSEQ multiplex PCR; TCRdb's copy has only in-frame clones and lacks some. The sample shows approximately 240,000 clones, 75% to 85% of them seen only once. Per the germline V gene, CDR1 is SQVTM and CDR2 is ANQGSEA. V shed 7 bases and J 7 bases; nucleotides not matched to a gene: 7. The CDR3 spans 13 residues. The source is a human donor in a cohort sampled during active COVID-19. The sample taken for sequencing was peripheral blood. This chain links TRBV29-1 with TRBJ2-1, with 10 bases identical to TRBD1. The CDR3 loop reads CSAERTGGNEQFF. CDR3 nucleotide sequence: TGCAGCGCCGAAAGGACAGGGGGGAATGAGCAGTTCTTC.